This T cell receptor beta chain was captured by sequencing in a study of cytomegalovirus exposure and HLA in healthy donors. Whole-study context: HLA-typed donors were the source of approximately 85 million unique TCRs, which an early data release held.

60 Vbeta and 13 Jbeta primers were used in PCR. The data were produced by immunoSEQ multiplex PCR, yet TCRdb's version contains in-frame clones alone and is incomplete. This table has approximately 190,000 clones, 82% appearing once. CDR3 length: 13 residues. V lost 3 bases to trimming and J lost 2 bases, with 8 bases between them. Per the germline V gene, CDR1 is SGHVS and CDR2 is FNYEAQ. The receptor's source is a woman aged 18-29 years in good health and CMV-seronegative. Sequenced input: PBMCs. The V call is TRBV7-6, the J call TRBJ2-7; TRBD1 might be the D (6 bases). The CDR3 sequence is CASSFQGPYEQYF. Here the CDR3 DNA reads TGTGCCAGCAGCTTCCAGGGGCCCTACGAGCAGTACTTC.